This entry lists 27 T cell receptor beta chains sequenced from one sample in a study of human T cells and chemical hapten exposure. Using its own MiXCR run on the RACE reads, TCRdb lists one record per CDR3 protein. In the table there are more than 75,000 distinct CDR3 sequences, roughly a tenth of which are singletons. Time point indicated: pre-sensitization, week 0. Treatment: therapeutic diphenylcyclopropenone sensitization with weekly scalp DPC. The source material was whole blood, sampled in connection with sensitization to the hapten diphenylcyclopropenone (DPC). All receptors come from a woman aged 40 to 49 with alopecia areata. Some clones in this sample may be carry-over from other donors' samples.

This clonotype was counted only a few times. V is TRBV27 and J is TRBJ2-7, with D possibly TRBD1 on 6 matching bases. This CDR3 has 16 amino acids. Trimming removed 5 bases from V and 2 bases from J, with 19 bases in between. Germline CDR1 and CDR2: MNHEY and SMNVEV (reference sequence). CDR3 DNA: TGTGCCAGCAGTCAATATCAGGGGATAAAGACCTACGAGCAGTACTTC. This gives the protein CASSQYQGIKTYEQYF.

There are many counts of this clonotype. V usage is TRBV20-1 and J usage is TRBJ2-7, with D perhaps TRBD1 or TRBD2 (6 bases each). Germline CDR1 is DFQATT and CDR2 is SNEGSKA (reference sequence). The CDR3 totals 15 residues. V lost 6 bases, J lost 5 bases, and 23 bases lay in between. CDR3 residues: CSAPREGGVRNEQYF. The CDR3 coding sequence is TGCAGTGCGCCTCGAGAGGGGGGCGTCAGGAACGAGCAGTACTTC.

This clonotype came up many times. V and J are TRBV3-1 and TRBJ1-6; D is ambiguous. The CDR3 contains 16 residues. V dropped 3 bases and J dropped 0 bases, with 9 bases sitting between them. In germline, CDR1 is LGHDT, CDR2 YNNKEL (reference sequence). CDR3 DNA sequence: TGTGCCAGCAGCCACCTCACGACCTCCTATAATTCACCCCTCCACTTT. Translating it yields CASSHLTTSYNSPLHF.

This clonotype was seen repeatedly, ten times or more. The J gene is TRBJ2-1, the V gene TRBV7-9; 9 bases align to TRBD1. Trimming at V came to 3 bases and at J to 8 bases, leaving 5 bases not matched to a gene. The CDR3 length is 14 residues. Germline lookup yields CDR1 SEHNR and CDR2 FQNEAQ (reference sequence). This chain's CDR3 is CASSLMGQGDEQFF. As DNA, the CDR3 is TGTGCCAGCAGCTTGATGGGACAGGGTGATGAGCAGTTCTTC.

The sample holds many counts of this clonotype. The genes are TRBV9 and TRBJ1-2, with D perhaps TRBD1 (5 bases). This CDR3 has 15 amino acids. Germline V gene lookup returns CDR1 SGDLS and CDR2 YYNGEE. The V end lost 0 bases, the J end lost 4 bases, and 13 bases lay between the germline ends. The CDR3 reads CASSVGVGASYGYTF. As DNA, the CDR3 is TGTGCCAGCAGCGTAGGGGTCGGGGCCTCCTATGGCTACACCTTC.

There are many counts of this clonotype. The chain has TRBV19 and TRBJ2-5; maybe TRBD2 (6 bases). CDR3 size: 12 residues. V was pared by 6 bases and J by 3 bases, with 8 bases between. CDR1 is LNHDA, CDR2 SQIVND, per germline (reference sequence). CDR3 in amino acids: CASSGGEETQYF. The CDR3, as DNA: TGTGCCAGTAGCGGGGGAGAAGAGACCCAGTACTTC.

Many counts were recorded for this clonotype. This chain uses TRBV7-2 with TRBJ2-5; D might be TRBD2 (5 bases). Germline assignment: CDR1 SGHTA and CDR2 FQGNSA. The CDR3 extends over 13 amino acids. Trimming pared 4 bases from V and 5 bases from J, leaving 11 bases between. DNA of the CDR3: TGTGCCAGCAGCTCAGCGGTGGGGGAGACCCAGTACTTC. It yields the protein CASSSAVGETQYF.

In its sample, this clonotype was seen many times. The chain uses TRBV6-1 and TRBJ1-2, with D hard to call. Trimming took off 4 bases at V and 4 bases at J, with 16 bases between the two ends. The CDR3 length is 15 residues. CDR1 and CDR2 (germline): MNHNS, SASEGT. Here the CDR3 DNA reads TGTGCCAGCAGTGCCCAATTTGACAACCGCTATGGCTACACCTTC. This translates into CASSAQFDNRYGYTF.

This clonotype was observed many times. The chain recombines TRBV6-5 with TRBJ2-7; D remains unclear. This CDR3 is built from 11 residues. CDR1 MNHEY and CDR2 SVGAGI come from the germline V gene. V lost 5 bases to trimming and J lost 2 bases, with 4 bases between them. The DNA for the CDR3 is TGTGCCAGCAGTGGGCCCTACGAGCAGTACTTC. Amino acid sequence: CASSGPYEQYF.

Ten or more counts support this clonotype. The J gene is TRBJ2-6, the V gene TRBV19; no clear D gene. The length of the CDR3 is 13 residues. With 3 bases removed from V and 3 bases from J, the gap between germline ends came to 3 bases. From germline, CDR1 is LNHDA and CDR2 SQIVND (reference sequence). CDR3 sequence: CASSMFGANVLTF. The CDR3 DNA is TGTGCCAGTAGTATGTTTGGGGCCAACGTCCTGACTTTC.

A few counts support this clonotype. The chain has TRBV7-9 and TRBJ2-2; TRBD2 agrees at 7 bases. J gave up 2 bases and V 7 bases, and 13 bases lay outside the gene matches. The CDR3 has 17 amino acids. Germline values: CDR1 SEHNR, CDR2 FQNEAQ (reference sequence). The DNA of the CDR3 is TGTGCCAGCACACCGTTTAGTCAGGGACTAAACACCGGGGAGCTGTTTTTT. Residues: CASTPFSQGLNTGELFF. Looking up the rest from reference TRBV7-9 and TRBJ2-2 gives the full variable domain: DTGVSQNPRHKITKRGQNVTFRCDPISEHNRLYWYRQTLGQGPEFLTYFQNEAQLEKSRLLSDRFSAERPKGSFSTLEIQRTEQGDSAMYLCASTPFSQGLNTGELFFGEGSRLTVL.

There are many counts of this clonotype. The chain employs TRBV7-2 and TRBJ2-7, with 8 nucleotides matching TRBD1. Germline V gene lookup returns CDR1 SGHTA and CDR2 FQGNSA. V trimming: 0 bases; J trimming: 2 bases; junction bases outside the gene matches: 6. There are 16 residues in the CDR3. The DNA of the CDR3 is TGTGCCAGCAGCTTAGCGGACAGGGAGCGCACCTACGAGCAGTACTTC. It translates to CASSLADRERTYEQYF.

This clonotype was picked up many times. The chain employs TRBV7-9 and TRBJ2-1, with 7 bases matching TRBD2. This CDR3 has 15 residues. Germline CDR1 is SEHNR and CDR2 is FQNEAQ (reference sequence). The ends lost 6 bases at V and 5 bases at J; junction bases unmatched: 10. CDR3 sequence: CASSEVGGSHNEQFF. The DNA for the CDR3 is TGTGCCAGCAGTGAGGTGGGAGGGTCCCACAATGAGCAGTTCTTC. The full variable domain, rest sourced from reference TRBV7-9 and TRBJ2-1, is DTGVSQNPRHKITKRGQNVTFRCDPISEHNRLYWYRQTLGQGPEFLTYFQNEAQLEKSRLLSDRFSAERPKGSFSTLEIQRTEQGDSAMYLCASSEVGGSHNEQFFGPGTRLTVL.

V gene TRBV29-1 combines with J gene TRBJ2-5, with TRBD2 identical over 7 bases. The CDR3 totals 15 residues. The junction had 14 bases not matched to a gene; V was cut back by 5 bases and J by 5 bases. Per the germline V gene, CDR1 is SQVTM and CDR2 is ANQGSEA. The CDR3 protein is CSVPPWEGMEETQYF. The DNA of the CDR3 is TGCAGCGTTCCCCCCTGGGAGGGGATGGAGGAGACCCAGTACTTC.

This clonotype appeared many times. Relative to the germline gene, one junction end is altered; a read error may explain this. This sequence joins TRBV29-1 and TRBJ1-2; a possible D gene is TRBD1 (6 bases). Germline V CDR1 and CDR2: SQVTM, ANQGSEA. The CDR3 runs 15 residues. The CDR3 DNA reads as TGCAGCGTAGAAGGACAGAGGATCGAGATTGGCGGCTACACCTTC. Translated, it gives CSVEGQRIEIGGYTF.

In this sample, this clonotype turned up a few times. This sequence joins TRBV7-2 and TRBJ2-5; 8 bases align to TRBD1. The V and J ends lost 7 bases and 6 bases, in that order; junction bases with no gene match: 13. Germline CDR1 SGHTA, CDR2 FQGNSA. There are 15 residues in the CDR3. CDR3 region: CASTLGQGNGKTQYF. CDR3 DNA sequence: TGTGCCAGCACCCTAGGACAGGGTAATGGGAAGACCCAGTACTTC.

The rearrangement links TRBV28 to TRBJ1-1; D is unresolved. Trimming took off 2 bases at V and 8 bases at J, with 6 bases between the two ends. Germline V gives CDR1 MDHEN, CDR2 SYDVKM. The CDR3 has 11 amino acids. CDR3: CASSLIQEAFF. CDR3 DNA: TGTGCCAGCAGTTTAATACAGGAAGCTTTCTTT.

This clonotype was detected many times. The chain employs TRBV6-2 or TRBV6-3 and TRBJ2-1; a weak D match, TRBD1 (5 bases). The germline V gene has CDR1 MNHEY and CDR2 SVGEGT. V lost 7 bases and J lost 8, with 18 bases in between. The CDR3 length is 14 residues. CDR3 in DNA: TGTGCCAGCACCAACCCCTCAGGGTTCCATGAGCAGTTCTTC. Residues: CASTNPSGFHEQFF.

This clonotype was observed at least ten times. The CDR3 spells CASRPAGGNYGYTF. The CDR3 bases are TGTGCCAGCAGGCCCGCGGGGGGGAACTATGGCTACACCTTC. V is TRBV6-1 and J is TRBJ1-2, with D tentatively TRBD1 (5 bases). V was clipped by 6 bases and J by 2 bases, with 13 bases between them. This CDR3 spans 14 amino acids. Per germline, CDR1 MNHNS and CDR2 SASEGT.

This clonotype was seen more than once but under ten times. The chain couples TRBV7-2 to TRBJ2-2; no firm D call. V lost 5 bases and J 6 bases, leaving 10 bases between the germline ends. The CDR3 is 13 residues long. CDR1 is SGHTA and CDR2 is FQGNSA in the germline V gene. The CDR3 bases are TGTGCCAGCAGCCCCCCGGTGGCCGGGGAGCTGTTTTTT. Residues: CASSPPVAGELFF.

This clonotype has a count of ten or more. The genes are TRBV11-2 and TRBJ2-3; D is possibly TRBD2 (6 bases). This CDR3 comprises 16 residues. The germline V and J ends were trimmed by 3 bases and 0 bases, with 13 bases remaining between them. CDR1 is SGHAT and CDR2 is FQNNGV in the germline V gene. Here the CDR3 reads CASSFMAGPSTDTQYF. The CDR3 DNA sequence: TGTGCCAGCAGCTTCATGGCGGGGCCTAGCACAGATACGCAGTATTTT.

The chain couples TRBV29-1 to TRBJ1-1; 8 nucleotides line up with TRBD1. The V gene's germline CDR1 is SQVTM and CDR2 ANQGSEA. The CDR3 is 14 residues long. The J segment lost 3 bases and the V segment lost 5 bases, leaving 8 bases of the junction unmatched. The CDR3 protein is CSVRAGGADTEAFF. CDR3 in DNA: TGCAGCGTTCGGGCAGGGGGCGCGGACACTGAAGCTTTCTTT.

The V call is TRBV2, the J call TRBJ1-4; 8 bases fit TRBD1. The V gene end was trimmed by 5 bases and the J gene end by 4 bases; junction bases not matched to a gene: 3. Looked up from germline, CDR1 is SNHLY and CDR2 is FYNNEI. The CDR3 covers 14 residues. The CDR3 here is CASSRTGFNEKLFF. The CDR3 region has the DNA TGTGCCAGCAGTCGGACAGGGTTTAATGAAAAACTGTTTTTT.

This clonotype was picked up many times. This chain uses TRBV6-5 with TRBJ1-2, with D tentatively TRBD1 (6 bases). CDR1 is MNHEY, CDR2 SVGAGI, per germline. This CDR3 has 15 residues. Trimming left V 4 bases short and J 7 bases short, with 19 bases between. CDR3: CASSFEPGHRFGYTF. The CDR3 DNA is TGTGCCAGCAGTTTTGAACCGGGACACCGATTTGGCTACACCTTC.

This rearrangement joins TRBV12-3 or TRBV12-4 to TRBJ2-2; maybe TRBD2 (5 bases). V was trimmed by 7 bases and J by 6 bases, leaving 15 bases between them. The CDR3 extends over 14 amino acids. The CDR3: CASTTGLTAGELFF. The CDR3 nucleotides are TGTGCCAGCACCACCGGACTCACAGCCGGGGAGCTGTTTTTT.

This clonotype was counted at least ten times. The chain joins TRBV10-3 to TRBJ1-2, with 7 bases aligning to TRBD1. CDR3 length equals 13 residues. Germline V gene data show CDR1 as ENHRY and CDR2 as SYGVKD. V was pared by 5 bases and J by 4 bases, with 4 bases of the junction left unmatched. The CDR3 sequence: CAISPDRVYGYTF. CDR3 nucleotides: TGTGCCATCAGTCCAGACAGGGTCTATGGCTACACCTTC.

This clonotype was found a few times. CDR3 nucleotide sequence: TGTGCCAGCAGCCACTCCCGGGACAAAGGCACAGATACGCAGTATTTT. Protein: CASSHSRDKGTDTQYF. This chain joins TRBV7-2 and TRBJ2-3, with D maybe TRBD1 (6 bases). This CDR3 is built from 16 residues. Germline CDR1 SGHTA, CDR2 FQGNSA. The germline V and J ends were trimmed by 5 bases and 1 base, with 16 bases remaining between them.